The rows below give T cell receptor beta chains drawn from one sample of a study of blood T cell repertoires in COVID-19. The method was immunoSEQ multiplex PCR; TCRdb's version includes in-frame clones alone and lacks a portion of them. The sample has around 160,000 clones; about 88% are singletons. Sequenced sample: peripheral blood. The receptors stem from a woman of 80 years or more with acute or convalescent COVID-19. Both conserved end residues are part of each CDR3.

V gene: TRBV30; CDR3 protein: CAWSGQGEQFF
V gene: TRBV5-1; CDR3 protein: CASSPGQNVYGYTF
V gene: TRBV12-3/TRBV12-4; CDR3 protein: CASSPLEYYGYTF
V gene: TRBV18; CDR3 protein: CASQQGTVDEQFF
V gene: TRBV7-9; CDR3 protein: CATGSTVISSYEQYF
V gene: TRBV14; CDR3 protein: CASSQVGTSGGTGELFF
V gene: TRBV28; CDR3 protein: CASTRIGRDYGYTF
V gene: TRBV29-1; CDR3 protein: CSVLQALNQPQHF
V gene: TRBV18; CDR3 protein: CASSPRLAVELDTQYF
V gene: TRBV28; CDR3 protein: CASSRGLLMNTEAFF